The 26 T cell receptor beta chains below were found in one sample sequenced in a study of T cell repertoires in cytomegalovirus infection. TCRdb fed the reads into MiXCR, producing one record per CDR3 protein. The data show some 500,000 distinct CDR3 sequences, about 39% seen once. Their antigens are not known. This specimen consisted of cultured PBMCs, obtained from culture after CMV antigen stimulation. The receptor set was obtained from a human donor in good health (CMV status not recorded). Some clones in this sample may be carry-over from other donors' samples.

This clonotype has only a few counts. The chain couples TRBV7-2 to TRBJ2-1, with D tentatively TRBD1 or TRBD2 (5 bases each). Germline CDR1 and CDR2: SGHTA and FQGNSA. The CDR3 runs to 16 residues. Trimming took 3 bases from V and 5 from J, leaving 17 bases between them. This CDR3 reads CASSFRGSRGHNEQFF. The CDR3 DNA reads as TGTGCCAGCAGCTTCCGGGGTAGTCGGGGCCACAATGAGCAGTTCTTC.

This clonotype occurred a few times. The J gene is TRBJ2-1, the V gene TRBV11-2; no clear D gene. V lost 5 bases, J lost 9 bases, and 11 bases lay in between. CDR1 and CDR2 (germline): SGHAT, FQNNGV. The CDR3 is made up of 12 amino acids. The CDR3 nucleotides are TGTGCCAGCAGCCAAGAATCTAGTGAGCAGTTCTTC. Translation: CASSQESSEQFF. The complete variable domain, with remaining parts taken from reference TRBV11-2 and TRBJ2-1, reads EAGVAQSPRYKIIEKRQSVAFWCNPISGHATLYWYQQILGQGPKLLIQFQNNGVVDDSQLPKDRFSAERLKGVDSTLKIQPAKLEDSAVYLCASSQESSEQFFGPGTRLTVL.

V and J are TRBV11-2 and TRBJ2-3, with D possibly being TRBD2 (6 bases). The germline gives CDR1 SGHAT, CDR2 FQNNGV. V lost 4 bases and J 1 base, leaving 15 bases between the germline ends. The CDR3 sequence is 16 residues long. CDR3 in amino acids: CASSSDSGVGTDTQYF. As DNA, the CDR3 is TGTGCCAGCAGCTCAGACTCGGGGGTTGGCACAGATACGCAGTATTTT.

There are a few counts of this clonotype. The rearrangement joins TRBV7-2 to TRBJ2-7; D unresolved. The CDR3 contains 13 residues. The germline V and J ends were trimmed by 2 bases and 0 bases, with 5 bases remaining between them. Germline CDR1 and CDR2: SGHTA and FQGNSA. CDR3 sequence: CASSLLVSYEQYF. CDR3 nucleotides: TGTGCCAGCAGCTTACTAGTCTCCTACGAGCAGTACTTC.

The chain carries TRBV20-1 and TRBJ2-7; 9 nucleotides agree with TRBD2. Germline CDR1 and CDR2: DFQATT and SNEGSKA (reference sequence). The CDR3 extends over 17 amino acids. V dropped 1 base and J dropped 5; count of bases not matched to a gene: 15. CDR3 region: CSARVAGGSGRQNEQYF. CDR3 nucleotides: TGCAGTGCTAGAGTCGCAGGGGGGAGCGGGAGGCAGAACGAGCAGTACTTC.

The chain combines TRBV2 with TRBJ2-3; D is unclear. This CDR3 has 11 amino acids. The germline gives CDR1 SNHLY, CDR2 FYNNEI. V gave up 10 bases and J gave up 7 bases, with 12 bases separating them. CDR3 coding DNA: TGTGCCACCGCAGCGACACATACGCAGTATTTT. Encoded protein: CATAATHTQYF.

This clonotype occurred a few times. The rearrangement joins TRBV12-3 or TRBV12-4 to TRBJ2-1; 10 nucleotides match TRBD2. V lost 2 bases, J lost 9 bases, and 13 bases stayed unmatched. The CDR3 runs to 17 residues. Here the CDR3 reads CASSLRGSGRARGEQFF. The CDR3 bases are TGTGCCAGCAGTTTACGTGGCAGCGGGAGGGCTCGGGGTGAGCAGTTCTTC.

CDR3 residues: CSATVPKSTDTQYF. In DNA form, the CDR3 reads TGCAGTGCTACCGTGCCCAAAAGCACAGATACGCAGTATTTT. The genes are TRBV20-1 and TRBJ2-3; no firm D call. CDR3 length: 14 residues. The germline V gene has CDR1 DFQATT and CDR2 SNEGSKA (reference sequence). V lost 4 bases and J 0 bases, leaving 11 bases between the germline ends.

The V gene is TRBV10-3, the J gene TRBJ2-3; 11 bases align to TRBD2. This CDR3 spans 15 amino acids. J was trimmed by 1 base and V by 10 bases; bases with no gene match: 7. Per germline, CDR1 ENHRY and CDR2 SYGVKD. The CDR3 protein is CATRSGRAGTDTQYF. The CDR3 bases are TGTGCCACCCGTAGCGGGAGGGCCGGCACAGATACGCAGTATTTT.

This clonotype has more than one count but fewer than ten. The chain combines TRBV11-2 with TRBJ2-7; 10 positions agree with TRBD1. CDR1 and CDR2 (germline): SGHAT, FQNNGV. V gave up 8 bases and J gave up 2 bases; unmatched junction bases: 6. This CDR3 has 14 amino acids. DNA for the CDR3: TGTGCCAGCTTGTCCGGGACAGGGGCCTACGAGCAGTACTTC. It translates to CASLSGTGAYEQYF.

The chain is built from TRBV7-9 and TRBJ1-3; D is uncertain. Germline V lookup: CDR1 SEHNR, CDR2 FQNEAQ (reference sequence). The ends were cut back, 5 bases at V and 0 bases at J, with 8 bases in the middle. The length of the CDR3 is 14 residues. The CDR3 loop is CASSDTLSGNTIYF. CDR3 coding DNA: TGTGCCAGCAGCGACACGCTCTCTGGAAACACCATATATTTT.

V gene TRBV20-1 combines with J gene TRBJ2-7; the D gene is possibly TRBD2 (6 bases). This CDR3 comprises 15 residues. The V gene lost 0 bases and the J gene lost 3 bases, with 15 bases spanning the gap. Germline CDR1 reads DFQATT; CDR2 reads SNEGSKA (reference sequence). The CDR3 protein is CSARDPVGRDYEQYF. The CDR3 coding sequence is TGCAGTGCTAGAGATCCCGTCGGGAGAGACTACGAGCAGTACTTC.

V gene TRBV12-3 or TRBV12-4 combines with J gene TRBJ1-5; maybe TRBD1 (6 bases). V was clipped by 3 bases and J by 6 bases, with 12 bases between them. The CDR3 loop spans 14 amino acids. CDR3 sequence (DNA): TGTGCCAGCAGTTTGGACAGCTCTGGTCAGCCCCAGCATTTT. Translating gives CASSLDSSGQPQHF.

This clonotype appeared a few times. The chain combines TRBV29-1 with TRBJ1-1; D might be TRBD1 (5 bases). The CDR3 runs to 14 residues. Germline lookup yields CDR1 SQVTM and CDR2 ANQGSEA. Trimming took off 3 bases at V and 1 base at J, with 12 bases between the two ends. CDR3 loop: CSVDRSGRNTEAFF. CDR3 in DNA: TGCAGCGTTGATAGGTCAGGGAGGAACACTGAAGCTTTCTTT.

In its sample, this clonotype was seen many times. The J gene is TRBJ1-1, the V gene TRBV7-2; weak D call: TRBD1 (6 bases). V lost 1 base and J lost 4, with 13 bases in between. The CDR3 length is 15 residues. In germline, CDR1 is SGHTA, CDR2 FQGNSA. In DNA, the CDR3 is TGTGCCAGCAGCTTAGTGGGGGGAGGGGGCACTGAAGCTTTCTTT. As protein: CASSLVGGGGTEAFF.

The V call is TRBV11-2, the J call TRBJ2-7; D is possibly TRBD1 (6 bases). The germline V gene has CDR1 SGHAT and CDR2 FQNNGV. The CDR3 length is 14 residues. The V end lost 7 bases, the J end lost 2 bases, and 15 bases lay between the germline ends. CDR3 in amino acids: CASNAPGTPYEQYF. The CDR3 DNA sequence: TGTGCCAGCAACGCCCCGGGGACACCCTACGAGCAGTACTTC.

The J gene is TRBJ2-2, the V gene TRBV6-6, with D perhaps TRBD1 (5 bases). The CDR3 is 15 residues long. Trimming left V 6 bases short and J 3 bases short, with 14 bases between. Germline-derived CDR1 and CDR2 are MNHNY and SVGAGI (reference sequence). The CDR3 sequence: CASRPDSRYTGELFF. The CDR3 bases are TGTGCCAGCAGACCAGACAGTAGATACACCGGGGAGCTGTTTTTT.

V gene TRBV7-2 combines with J gene TRBJ2-7; possible D gene TRBD2, 6 bases. The germline V gene has CDR1 SGHTA and CDR2 FQGNSA. The V end was cut by 6 bases, the J end by 2 bases, with 14 bases between. This CDR3 contains 14 residues. The CDR3 reads CASSSGTVPYEQYF. The CDR3 DNA follows: TGTGCCAGCAGTTCCGGGACTGTCCCCTACGAGCAGTACTTC.

The genes are TRBV12-3 or TRBV12-4 and TRBJ2-7; TRBD1 might be the D (6 bases). V lost 7 bases, J lost 0 bases, and 13 bases lay in between. CDR3 length: 14 residues. CDR3 DNA: TGTGCCAGCAATCCGGGACACTCCTCCTACGAGCAGTACTTC. Amino acids: CASNPGHSSYEQYF.

The chain has TRBV10-2 and TRBJ1-6; D gene unclear. V dropped 4 bases and J dropped 0 bases, with 13 bases sitting between them. This CDR3 comprises 17 residues. Germline loops: CDR1 WSHSY, CDR2 SAAADI. CDR3 sequence: CASSVRGRSSYNSPLHF. CDR3 sequence (DNA): TGCGCCAGCAGTGTTCGCGGAAGAAGCTCCTATAATTCACCCCTCCACTTT.

This sequence joins TRBV2 and TRBJ2-7, with TRBD1 as a possible D gene (5 bases). CDR1 and CDR2 from the germline V gene are SNHLY and FYNNEI. Deletions cut 10 bases from V and 6 bases from J, with 13 bases between. The CDR3 is made up of 11 amino acids. The CDR3: CATRVRREQYF. Written as DNA, the CDR3 is TGTGCCACCAGGGTTCGGCGCGAGCAGTACTTC. Drawing the rest from reference TRBV2 and TRBJ2-7, the complete variable domain is EPEVTQTPSHQVTQMGQEVILRCVPISNHLYFYWYRQILGQKVEFLVSFYNNEISEKSEIFDDQFSVERPDGSNFTLKIRSTKLEDSAMYFCATRVRREQYFGPGTRLTVT.

The chain joins TRBV24-1 to TRBJ2-7; TRBD2 is a possible D gene (6 bases). The V and J ends lost 4 bases and 2 bases respectively, with 11 bases between them. The CDR3 has 14 residues. Germline CDR1 reads KGHDR; CDR2 reads SFDVKD. CDR3 DNA sequence: TGTGCCACCAGTGAGGGACTGACCCCCTACGAGCAGTACTTC. This encodes CATSEGLTPYEQYF.

The V gene is TRBV11-2, the J gene TRBJ1-2; the D gene is possibly TRBD1 (5 bases). The CDR3 sequence is 16 residues long. Trimming pared 4 bases from V and 0 bases from J, leaving 15 bases between. Germline values: CDR1 SGHAT, CDR2 FQNNGV. The CDR3 here is CASSSAQGGANYGYTF. The CDR3 bases are TGTGCCAGCAGCTCAGCCCAGGGAGGTGCTAACTATGGCTACACCTTC. The variable domain in full, with the rest retrieved from reference TRBV11-2 and TRBJ1-2, is EAGVAQSPRYKIIEKRQSVAFWCNPISGHATLYWYQQILGQGPKLLIQFQNNGVVDDSQLPKDRFSAERLKGVDSTLKIQPAKLEDSAVYLCASSSAQGGANYGYTFGSGTRLTVV.

This clonotype was recorded a few times. The chain employs TRBV20-1 and TRBJ2-7, with 8 bases lining up with TRBD1. Germline lookup yields CDR1 DFQATT and CDR2 SNEGSKA (reference sequence). The length of the CDR3 is 13 residues. Losses at the gene ends were 3 bases for V and 7 bases for J; bases not matched to a gene: 8. CDR3 sequence reads: CSASLDRAGEQYF. Here the CDR3 DNA reads TGCAGTGCTAGTTTGGACAGGGCGGGTGAGCAGTACTTC.

The gene calls are TRBV6-5 and TRBJ2-3; D unresolved. This CDR3 has 12 amino acids. Per the germline V gene, CDR1 is MNHEY and CDR2 is SVGAGI. V was cut by 2 bases and J by 8 bases, with 8 bases left in between. The CDR3: CASSYNLGTQYF. The CDR3 DNA sequence: TGTGCCAGCAGTTACAATTTGGGTACGCAGTATTTT.

This clonotype was seen a single time. The V and J genes are TRBV20-1 and TRBJ1-1; 8 bases are a match to TRBD1. The junction had 11 bases not matched to a gene; V was cut back by 3 bases and J by 2 bases. The CDR3 covers 16 residues. Looked up from germline, CDR1 is DFQATT and CDR2 is SNEGSKA (reference sequence). The CDR3 sequence: CSASQMTGAPNTEAFF. The DNA for the CDR3 is TGCAGTGCTAGCCAGATGACAGGGGCCCCTAACACTGAAGCTTTCTTT.